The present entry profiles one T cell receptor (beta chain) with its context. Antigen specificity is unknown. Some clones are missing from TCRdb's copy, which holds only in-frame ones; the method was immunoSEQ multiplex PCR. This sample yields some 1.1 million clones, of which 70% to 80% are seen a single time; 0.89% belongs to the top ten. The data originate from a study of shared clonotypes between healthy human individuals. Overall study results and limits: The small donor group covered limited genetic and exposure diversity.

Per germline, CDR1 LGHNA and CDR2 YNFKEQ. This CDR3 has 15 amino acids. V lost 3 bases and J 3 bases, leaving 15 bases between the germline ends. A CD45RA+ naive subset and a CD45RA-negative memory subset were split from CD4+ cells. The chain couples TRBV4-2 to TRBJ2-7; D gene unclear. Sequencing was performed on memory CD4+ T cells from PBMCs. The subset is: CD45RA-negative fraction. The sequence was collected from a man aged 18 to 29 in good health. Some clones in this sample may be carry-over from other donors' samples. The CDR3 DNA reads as TGTGCCAGCAGCCAGGCAAACACCCGGAGCTACGAGCAGTACTTC. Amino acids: CASSQANTRSYEQYF.